These 20 T cell receptor beta chains were sequenced from one sample in a study of T cells in Graves' hyperthyroidism and ophthalmopathy. What was amplified from RNA transcripts were TCR beta CDR3 regions. First-round RT-PCR targeting the TCR CDR3 was performed with the HTBI primer set. TCRdb re-analysed the multiplex PCR reads in MiXCR, keeping a single row per CDR3 protein. Among some 560,000 distinct CDR3 sequences, about a sixth were seen once, and the ten largest hold 7.3%. Material for sequencing was blood. The receptor set was obtained from a woman in her twenties or thirties with Graves' hyperthyroidism.

The CDR3 DNA reads TGTGCCAGCAGTGTCGCCGAGGGGTGGCAGTCCCTGGGCCAAGAGACCCAGTACTTC. Amino acids: CASSVAEGWQSLGQETQYF. The chain has TRBV6-2 or TRBV6-3 and TRBJ2-5; D is tentatively TRBD1 or TRBD2 (5 bases each). Trimming left V 5 bases short and J 1 base short, with 26 bases between. CDR1 MNHEY and CDR2 SVGEGT come from the germline V gene. The CDR3 runs to 19 residues.

This sequence joins TRBV6-6 and TRBJ2-5; the match to TRBD2 covers 9 bases. Losses at the gene ends were 2 bases for V and 4 bases for J; bases not matched to a gene: 5. This CDR3 has 15 amino acids. Per germline, CDR1 MNHNY and CDR2 SVGAGI (reference sequence). The CDR3 sequence is CASSYLAGSGETQYF. The CDR3 nucleotides read TGTGCCAGCAGTTACCTAGCGGGATCTGGAGAGACCCAGTACTTC.

This clonotype has only a few counts. It may be a read error: a sequence one base away is much more abundant. The chain combines TRBV6-1 with TRBJ1-2; no reliable D call. Germline loops: CDR1 MNHNS, CDR2 SASEGT. The CDR3 length is 15 residues. The CDR3 reads CAGRVEFVTNYGYTF. DNA of the CDR3: TGTGCCGGCAGAGTTGAGTTTGTCACAAACTATGGCTACACCTTC.

The chain is built from TRBV7-9 and TRBJ2-7, with 7 bases fitting TRBD1. After removal of 5 bases from V and 2 bases from J, the junction contained 9 bases not matched to a gene. Germline V gives CDR1 SEHNR, CDR2 FQNEAQ (reference sequence). This CDR3 is 15 amino acids long. The CDR3 DNA follows: TGTGCCAGCAGCCAGGCCGGACAGGCGACCTACGAGCAGTACTTC. Amino acid sequence: CASSQAGQATYEQYF.

V usage is TRBV6-1 and J usage is TRBJ1-2; TRBD1 agrees at 8 bases. The CDR3 consists of 14 residues. Germline-derived CDR1 and CDR2 are MNHNS and SASEGT. With V trimmed by 4 bases and J by 8 bases, 9 bases remained unmatched. CDR3 bases: TGTGCCAGCAGTGCCCAGCAGGGGGCTCTAGGCTACACCTTC. Translating it yields CASSAQQGALGYTF.

Turning to this clonotype: A read error may explain this, as a much larger clone is one base away. This chain links TRBV5-4 with TRBJ2-3; 7 bases are shared with TRBD2. The CDR3 has 16 residues. The germline V gene encodes CDR1 SGHNT and CDR2 YYREEE (reference sequence). The CDR3 loop reads CASSFRSSGLTGTQYF. DNA of the CDR3: TGTGCCAGCAGCTTTAGGTCTAGCGGCCTTACAGGTACGCAGTATTTT.

This clonotype was counted once. Just one base apart from a much larger clone, this may be a read error. The CDR3 end shows no conserved phenylalanine or tryptophan, and so a read error is likely. The gene calls are TRBV7-8 and TRBJ2-1, with D perhaps TRBD1 (5 bases). Germline CDR1 SGHVS, CDR2 FQNEAQ. The length of the CDR3 is 16 residues. Trimming removed 2 bases at V and 0 bases at J, with 11 bases between. CDR3 DNA: TGTGCCAGCAGCTTAACCGGACAATTCTCCTACAATGAGCAGTTCCTC. Residues: CASSLTGQFSYNEQFL.

This clonotype was counted ten times or more. The J gene is TRBJ2-7, the V gene TRBV7-8; a weak D match, TRBD2 (6 bases). V dropped 5 bases and J dropped 0 bases, with 20 bases sitting between them. This CDR3 comprises 17 residues. Germline CDR1 is SGHVS and CDR2 is FQNEAQ. The CDR3 nucleotides read TGTGCCAGCAGCGGCTTTAGCGGCGGGAAACACTCCTACGAGCAGTACTTC. This sequence encodes CASSGFSGGKHSYEQYF.

The chain carries TRBV7-2 and TRBJ2-7; D uncertain. V gave up 6 bases and J gave up 0 bases, with 18 bases separating them. This CDR3 has 16 residues. Germline V gives CDR1 SGHTA, CDR2 FQGNSA. The CDR3 DNA sequence: TGTGCCAGCAGGATCTCGGTCTTAGATCCCTCCTACGAGCAGTACTTC. Protein: CASRISVLDPSYEQYF.

This clonotype was counted many times. This rearrangement joins TRBV7-2 to TRBJ2-7; 12 nucleotides align to TRBD2. V lost 5 bases to trimming and J lost 4 bases; unmatched junction nucleotides: 9. In germline, CDR1 is SGHTA, CDR2 FQGNSA. This CDR3 contains 16 residues. CDR3 protein: CASSGPRLAGAYEQYF. The CDR3 coding sequence is TGTGCCAGCAGCGGGCCGAGACTAGCGGGAGCTTACGAGCAGTACTTC.

The CDR3 sequence is CASFRDRQYNEQFF. In nucleotides, the CDR3 is TGTGCCAGCTTTAGGGACAGGCAGTACAATGAGCAGTTCTTC. The V and J genes are TRBV12-3 or TRBV12-4 and TRBJ2-1, with TRBD1 identical over 8 bases. V lost 8 bases, J lost 4 bases, and 7 bases stayed unmatched. This CDR3 is built from 14 residues.

As concerns this clonotype: A read error may explain this, as a much larger clone is one base away. The chain carries TRBV20-1 and TRBJ1-1, with 7 bases matching TRBD1. Germline V gene sequence: CDR1 DFQATT, CDR2 SNEGSKA (reference sequence). This CDR3 spans 13 amino acids. The CDR3 sequence: CSARADRDTEALF. The CDR3 region has the DNA TGCAGTGCTAGAGCTGACAGGGACACTGAAGCTCTCTTT.

The genes are TRBV5-6 and TRBJ2-7; 8 nucleotides agree with TRBD1. The CDR3 contains 15 residues. V gave up 4 bases and J gave up 2 bases; unmatched junction bases: 8. Germline V lookup: CDR1 SGHDT, CDR2 YYEEEE. This CDR3 reads CASSLRDRITYEQYF. The CDR3 DNA sequence: TGTGCCAGCAGCCTCCGGGACAGGATCACCTACGAGCAGTACTTC.

This clonotype has just a few counts. The chain uses TRBV29-1 and TRBJ1-2, with TRBD1 matching 8 bases. The ends lost 8 bases at V and 0 bases at J; junction bases unmatched: 17. Germline V gene data show CDR1 as SQVTM and CDR2 as ANQGSEA. CDR3 size: 17 residues. CDR3 nucleotides: TGCAGCCTCCACGACAGGGGTAGGGCCATAGCTAACTATGGCTACACCTTC. Translation: CSLHDRGRAIANYGYTF.

The chain recombines TRBV5-6 with TRBJ2-1; TRBD1 is a possible D gene (5 bases). V lost 5 bases to trimming and J lost 7 bases, with 16 bases between them. The V gene's germline CDR1 is SGHDT and CDR2 YYEEEE. CDR3 length: 14 residues. CDR3: CASRKRQRTNEQFF. CDR3 DNA: TGTGCCAGCAGAAAAAGACAGAGAACTAATGAGCAGTTCTTC.

This clonotype was detected many times. The genes are TRBV20-1 and TRBJ2-7; D is unresolved. V dropped 3 bases and J dropped 2 bases, with 5 bases sitting between them. This CDR3 comprises 11 residues. Germline CDR1 DFQATT, CDR2 SNEGSKA (reference sequence). CDR3 sequence (DNA): TGCAGTGCTAGTTTCGCCTACGAGCAGTACTTC. This gives the protein CSASFAYEQYF.

The table lists this clonotype with many counts. The chain links TRBV3-1 to TRBJ1-2, with TRBD1 matching 7 bases. This CDR3 is built from 15 residues. Trimming removed 4 bases from V and 2 bases from J; junction bases left unmatched: 7. Germline CDR1 is LGHDT and CDR2 is YNNKEL (reference sequence). CDR3 residues: CASSRPGDSNYGYTF. CDR3 sequence (DNA): TGTGCCAGCAGCCGACCAGGGGACAGCAACTATGGCTACACCTTC.

In regard to this clonotype: The missing conserved phenylalanine or tryptophan at the end of this CDR3 makes a read error likely. The V gene is TRBV29-1, the J gene TRBJ2-1, with TRBD2 matching 8 bases. The germline CDR1 and CDR2 sequences are SQVTM and ANQGSEA. The CDR3 is 13 amino acids. V shed 8 bases, J shed 8 bases, and the junction held 11 bases outside the gene matches. In DNA, the CDR3 is TGCAGCCTTCTTAAGAGCGGGAGCTATGAGCAGTTCCTC. Translating gives CSLLKSGSYEQFL.

The sample holds a few counts of this clonotype. The rearrangement joins TRBV5-6 to TRBJ2-7, with D uncertain. From germline, CDR1 is SGHDT and CDR2 YYEEEE. The CDR3 is made up of 12 amino acids. V lost 0 bases to trimming and J lost 12 bases, with 13 bases between them. The CDR3 reads CASSLAPEQLYF. As DNA, the CDR3 is TGTGCCAGCAGCTTGGCCCCAGAACAGCTGTACTTC.

Many counts were recorded for this clonotype. The genes are TRBV18 and TRBJ2-7; D may be TRBD1 (5 bases). The CDR3 has 15 amino acids. Germline CDR1 KGHSH, CDR2 LQKENI. Trimming pared 3 bases from V and 6 bases from J, leaving 18 bases between. CDR3 in amino acids: CASSPVVTGSIEQYF. DNA for the CDR3: TGTGCCAGCTCACCTGTAGTAACAGGCTCCATCGAGCAGTACTTC.